This section outlines one T cell receptor beta chain sequence together with its context. As yet, its antigen is unknown. These donors counted as nominally healthy when sampled, but unrecorded immune exposures were likely. This specimen belongs to a study of cytomegalovirus exposure and HLA in healthy donors. Germline CDR1 is SGHKS and CDR2 is YYEKEE (reference sequence). This CDR3 has 14 amino acids. V lost 3 bases to trimming and J lost 2 bases, with 11 bases between them. The PCR was carried out with 60 Vbeta primers and 13 Jbeta primers. Some clones are missing from TCRdb's copy, which holds only in-frame ones; the method was immunoSEQ multiplex PCR. Of approximately 74,000 clones in the sample, roughly 80% were seen once. Study-wide results and limits: The Asian-associated ancestry cluster reportedly had fewer N-insertions than the roughly 670-donor mean in a later analysis. Sequence variants that were highly shared formed a cluster that was likely a sequencing artifact.

The sequenced sample was PBMCs. This TCR was recovered from a woman aged 30 to 39 in good health and CMV-seronegative. V and J are TRBV5-5 and TRBJ1-2, with D possibly TRBD1 on 6 matching bases. CDR3 DNA: TGTGCCAGCAGCTCAGGGGTGACAAACTATGGCTACACCTTC. The encoded protein is CASSSGVTNYGYTF.